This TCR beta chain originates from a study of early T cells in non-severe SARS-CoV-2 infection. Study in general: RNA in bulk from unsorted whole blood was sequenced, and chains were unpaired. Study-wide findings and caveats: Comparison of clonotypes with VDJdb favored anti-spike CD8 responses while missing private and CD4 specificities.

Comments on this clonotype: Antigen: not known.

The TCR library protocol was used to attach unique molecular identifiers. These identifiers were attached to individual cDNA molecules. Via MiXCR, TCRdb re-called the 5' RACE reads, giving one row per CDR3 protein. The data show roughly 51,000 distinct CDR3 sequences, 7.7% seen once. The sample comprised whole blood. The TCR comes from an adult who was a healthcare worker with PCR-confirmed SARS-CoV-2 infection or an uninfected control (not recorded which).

For the CDR3, the DNA is TGTGCCAGCAGCTTCCGGCAGGGGCCGGGCTATGGCTACACCTTC. Translated, it gives CASSFRQGPGYGYTF. This chain links TRBV5-6 with TRBJ1-2, with a tentative D call TRBD1 (6 bases). The CDR3 runs to 15 residues. CDR1 SGHDT and CDR2 YYEEEE come from the germline V gene. V was trimmed by 2 bases and J by 4 bases, leaving 15 bases between them.